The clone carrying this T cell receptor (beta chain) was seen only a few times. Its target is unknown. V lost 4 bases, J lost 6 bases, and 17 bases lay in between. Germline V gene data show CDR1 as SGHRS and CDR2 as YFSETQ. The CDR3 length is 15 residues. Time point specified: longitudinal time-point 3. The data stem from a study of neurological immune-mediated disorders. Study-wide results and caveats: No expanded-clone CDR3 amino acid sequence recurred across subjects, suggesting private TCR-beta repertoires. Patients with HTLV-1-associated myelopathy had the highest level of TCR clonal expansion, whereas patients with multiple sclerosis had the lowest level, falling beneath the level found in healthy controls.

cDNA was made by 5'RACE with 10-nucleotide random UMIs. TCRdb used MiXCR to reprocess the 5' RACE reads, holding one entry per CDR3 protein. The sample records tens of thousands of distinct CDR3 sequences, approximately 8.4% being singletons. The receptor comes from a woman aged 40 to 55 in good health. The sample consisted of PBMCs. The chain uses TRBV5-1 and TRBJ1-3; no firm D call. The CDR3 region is CASSRVPGGSNTIYF. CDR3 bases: TGCGCCAGCAGCCGAGTACCGGGAGGATCAAACACCATATATTTT. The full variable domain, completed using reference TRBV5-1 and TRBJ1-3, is KAGVTQTPRYLIKTRGQQVTLSCSPISGHRSVSWYQQTPGQGLQFLFEYFSETQRNKGNFPGRFSGRQFSNSRSEMNVSTLELGDSALYLCASSRVPGGSNTIYFGEGSWLTVV.